Listed below are T cell receptor beta chains from one sample, sequenced in a study of blood T cell repertoires in COVID-19. Profiled with immunoSEQ multiplex PCR; TCRdb holds only in-frame clones, not every one. The data hold about 130,000 clones, with roughly nine tenths observed a single time. The sample taken for sequencing was peripheral blood. All receptors derive from a woman aged 70 to 79 with COVID-19, enrolled during active disease. The CDR3 runs from the conserved cysteine through the conserved F or W. The D gene is left open where the match is weak.

d_call,v_call,j_call,cdr3_length,cdr3_aa,cdr3_nt
TRBD1,TRBV11-3,TRBJ2-5,14,CASSLGDSQETQYF,TGTGCCAGCAGCCTGGGGGACAGTCAAGAGACCCAGTACTTC
TRBD1,TRBV11-2,TRBJ1-6,16,CASSFHSGQGNSPLHF,TGTGCCAGCAGCTTTCACTCGGGACAGGGAAATTCACCCCTCCACTTT
TRBD2,TRBV5-4,TRBJ2-3,16,CASSPGLAGEGDTQYF,TGTGCCAGCAGCCCTGGACTAGCGGGGGAAGGTGATACGCAGTATTTT
.,TRBV11-2,TRBJ2-7,13,CASSLDHLSEQYF,TGTGCCAGCAGCTTAGATCATCTTAGCGAGCAGTACTTC
TRBD1,TRBV19,TRBJ2-3,16,CASSILGQGATDTQYF,TGTGCCAGTAGTATCCTGGGACAGGGGGCCACAGATACGCAGTATTTT
.,TRBV5-4,TRBJ1-2,15,CASSTWGGANYGYTF,TGTGCCAGTTCAACTTGGGGGGGCGCCAACTATGGCTACACCTTC
.,TRBV6-5,TRBJ2-2,16,CASSYSLATNTGELFF,TGTGCCAGCAGTTACTCCCTAGCGACTAACACCGGGGAGCTGTTTTTT
.,TRBV6-1,TRBJ1-6,15,CASSEVPEGNSPLHF,TGTGCCAGCAGTGAAGTTCCCGAGGGAAATTCACCCCTCCACTTT
TRBD2,TRBV9,TRBJ2-1,19,CASSAETPGLAGRYNEQFF,TGTGCCAGCAGCGCCGAAACCCCCGGACTAGCGGGGCGGTACAATGAGCAGTTCTTC
.,TRBV18,TRBJ2-1,13,CASSPRGYNEQFF,TGTGCCAGCTCACCACGAGGGTATAATGAGCAGTTCTTC
.,TRBV6-5,TRBJ1-1,15,CASSRPTQGLNEAFF,TGTGCCAGCAGTCGCCCCACGCAGGGCCTTAATGAAGCTTTCTTT
TRBD1,TRBV3-1/TRBV3-2,TRBJ1-4,16,CASSQEDRGVYEKLFF,TGTGCCAGCAGCCAAGAGGACAGGGGAGTTTATGAAAAACTGTTTTTT